The present entry profiles one TCR beta chain with its context. Its antigen is not yet known. The record has no base qualities; no much larger clone is one base away. Library method: bulk RNA-seq. TCRdb records Illumina HiSeq 2500 as the sequencer. In the authors' own workflow: For the separate targeted TCR-seq dataset, MiXCR version 2.1.5 with default parameters extracted and quantified CDR3 sequences from raw reads. Each TCR-beta clone in the separate targeted TCR-seq dataset was defined by the V gene, J gene and CDR3 sequence taken together. In the separate targeted TCR-seq dataset, clones with fewer than three counts were first removed, after which only the 90% most strongly expressed clones per sample were kept. In the separate targeted TCR-seq dataset, Treg-Tconv overlap was computed as shared clones divided by total Treg clones per tissue, times 100. In TCRdb, the public reads were trimmed at Q25 with fastp and aligned with MiXCR, with productive beta chains retained. Rows are unified per CDR3 protein, each entry keeping the most common DNA and genes. TCRdb, rather than the study authors, made the V and J calls. The sample data list about 2,900 distinct CDR3 sequences, and around 80% of these were observed just once. Roughly 9.7% of the sample lies in the top ten.

The data were obtained in a study of draining lymph node invasion in breast cancer (dated by TCRdb to 2020 to 2022). Concerning the study at large: Histology and cytokeratin immunohistochemistry were used to diagnose nodal metastasis, and EpCAM/CD45 flow cytometry was used to confirm the diagnosis. In a separate targeted assay, sorted memory regulatory T cells and memory conventional CD4 T cells were compared across breast cancer tissues by bulk TCR-beta CDR3 sequencing. Matched non-invaded and tumor-invaded tumor-draining lymph nodes plus the primary tumor were contributed by each patient, with both Treg and Tconv subsets profiled. Lymph nodes from roughly five patients were covered by the separate targeted TCR sequencing, and for three of those patients the primary tumors were sequenced as well.

CD4+ CD45RA- CD25- cells were sorted as memory conventional CD4 T cells. Each tumor-draining lymph node was classified as non-invaded if metastatic tumor cells were absent and as invaded if metastatic tumor cells were present. Before staining and sorting, a Miltenyi Pan T Cell isolation kit was used to pre-enrich the T cells. Primary tumors were characterized by immunohistochemistry for estrogen receptor, progesterone receptor, HER2 and Ki-67. Within a few hours after surgery, the fresh surgical tissue was processed by cutting it into small fragments. Tissue fragments were enzymatically digested with Liberase TL plus DNase for approximately 18 minutes and were then filtered through a 40-micrometer strainer. After DAPI live/dead staining, cells were sorted on a BD FACS Aria II at about 97-99% purity. Sorted cells were lysed in TCL buffer and RNA was purified with a Norgen Single Cell RNA purification kit including DNase treatment.

On the study overall, not on this receptor specifically: In the targeted TCR-seq data, Tregs appeared to be more clonally expanded than Tconvs in all tissues, and lower diversity was found for both subsets in tumor than in lymph nodes. Per tissue, roughly 12-25% of Treg TCRs were found to be shared with Tconvs, and this sharing was interpreted as suggesting peripheral Treg induction. TCRs shared between the Treg and Tconv subsets were regarded as suggesting, but not proving, a common clonal origin. Data could not resolve whether Treg conversion occurred in a given organ or whether converted Tregs recirculated between nodes and tumor. Some clones from the top 100 tumor clones were found in both invaded and non-invaded nodes, which suggests recirculation between the tumor and the draining nodes. Tracking of the top-100 tumor clones could be carried out in just a couple of patients.

The clonotype originates from a female donor with luminal breast cancer. What was sequenced was sorted memory CD4+ effector T cells from a lymph node. This specimen's cell subset or site label, interpreted: CD45RA-negative sorted CD4+ T cells (memory Tconv or effector/memory Treg).

The CDR3 reads CASSLKLTGDTEAFF. Read as DNA, the sequence is TGTGCCAGCAGCTTAAAATTAACAGGGGACACTGAAGCTTTCTTT. The chain is assembled from TRBV7-3 and TRBJ1-1; 7 middle bases align to TRBD1. There are 15 amino acids in the CDR3, from cysteine to phenylalanine inclusive. The only DNA kept is the CDR3, 45 bases in frame from the first base. The germline V gene yields SGHTA for CDR1 and FQGTGA for CDR2. Trimming removed 1 base from V and 3 bases from J; the gene matches leave 5 bases unexplained.